The sequence of this TCR beta chain was determined in a study of graft-versus-host responses after intestinal transplantation. On the study more broadly: Recipients received multivisceral, liver-intestinal, or isolated intestinal transplants.

To note about this clone: Its specificity is unknown.

Trimming shortened V by 6 bases and J by 5 bases, and 15 bases separated the two germline ends. Germline CDR1 SGHNT, CDR2 YYREEE (reference sequence). This CDR3 is 14 amino acids long. TCRdb's copy holds only in-frame clones and misses some; the assay was immunoSEQ multiplex PCR. The sample includes over 100,000 clones, 85% to 95% of them seen just once. The sequencing used unstimulated CD8+ T cells sorted from spleen or lymph node cells, collected before transplant. This sequence originates from a human donor who was the organ donor for an intestinal transplant. The gene calls are TRBV5-4 and TRBJ2-1; either TRBD1 or TRBD2 may supply D (6 bases each). The CDR3 loop reads CASKGEVANNEQFF. DNA of the CDR3: TGTGCCAGCAAGGGGGAGGTGGCGAACAATGAGCAGTTCTTC.